This entry lists 24 T cell receptor beta chains sequenced from one sample in a study of low-dose radiotherapy and immunotherapy resistance in tumors. The time point was: after trial treatment. Sample treatment: LDRT plus nivolumab, ipilimumab, low-dose cyclophosphamide and aspirin (RACIN trial). First-strand cDNA relied on TRAV- and TRBV-specific primers spanning alpha and beta chains. The authors ran 15 to 25 PCR cycles to amplify TCRs with a constant-region primer and V-primer adapter. TCRdb reanalysed the reads using MiXCR and keeps one entry per CDR3 protein. The profile shows roughly 100,000 distinct CDR3 sequences, around a fifth of them singletons. Here the sequenced sample was PBMCs, taken after low-dose radiotherapy plus immunotherapy. The receptors shown here come from a female donor with ovarian cancer.

This clonotype was seen a handful of times. This rearrangement joins TRBV5-1 to TRBJ2-3; a possible D gene is TRBD2 (6 bases). The V and J ends lost 0 bases and 2 bases respectively, with 10 bases between them. Germline V gene sequence: CDR1 SGHRS, CDR2 YFSETQ. The CDR3 is 15 residues long. The CDR3 region has the DNA TGCGCCAGCAGCTTGGACGGGAGTCCCACAGATACGCAGTATTTT. It codes for CASSLDGSPTDTQYF.

Many counts were recorded for this clonotype. This chain joins TRBV7-3 and TRBJ2-1, with D possibly called TRBD1 or TRBD2 (5 bases each). The germline gives CDR1 SGHTA, CDR2 FQGTGA. V was trimmed by 1 base and J by 6 bases, leaving 19 bases between them. The CDR3 loop spans 17 amino acids. CDR3 loop: CASSLNPRGDEVNEQFF. The CDR3 DNA sequence: TGTGCCAGCAGCTTAAACCCGAGAGGGGACGAGGTCAATGAGCAGTTCTTC.

Details on this clonotype: A single base is all that separates this from a far larger clone, so a read error is likely. J is TRBJ1-1 and V is TRBV6-5; D is uncertain. CDR3 length: 12 residues. Germline V gene sequence: CDR1 MNHEY, CDR2 SVGAGI. V lost 5 bases to trimming and J lost 7 bases, with 11 bases between them. The CDR3: CASSATGFEAFF. In nucleotides, the CDR3 is TGTGCCAGCAGTGCCACGGGGTTTGAAGCTTTCTTT.

J is TRBJ2-7 and V is TRBV9, with a weak D call TRBD1 (6 bases). CDR1 is SGDLS and CDR2 is YYNGEE in the germline V gene. The CDR3 extends over 15 amino acids. Trimming left V 3 bases short and J 3 bases short, with 16 bases between. CDR3 nucleotide sequence: TGTGCCAGCAGCGAAAACATACAGGGAAGCTACGAGCAGTACTTC. Translation: CASSENIQGSYEQYF.

This clonotype has at least ten counts. The chain couples TRBV5-1 to TRBJ2-6; 8 nucleotides align to TRBD1. The CDR3 runs to 17 residues. Germline V CDR1 and CDR2: SGHRS, YFSETQ. The J segment lost 0 bases and the V segment lost 2 bases, leaving 4 bases of the junction unmatched. CDR3: CASSFDRGYSGANVLTF. The CDR3 bases are TGCGCCAGCAGCTTCGACAGGGGTTACTCTGGGGCCAACGTCCTGACTTTC. Full variable domain (missing parts from reference TRBV5-1 and TRBJ2-6): KAGVTQTPRYLIKTRGQQVTLSCSPISGHRSVSWYQQTPGQGLQFLFEYFSETQRNKGNFPGRFSGRQFSNSRSEMNVSTLELGDSALYLCASSFDRGYSGANVLTFGAGSRLTVL.

This clonotype was picked up many times. This chain connects TRBV6-2 or TRBV6-3 to TRBJ2-3; either TRBD1 or TRBD2 may fit D (6 bases each). The CDR3 runs 14 residues. Per germline, CDR1 MNHEY and CDR2 SVGEGT. V shed 7 bases and J shed 5 bases, with 16 bases lying between them. The chain's CDR3 is CASTEGGRGDTQYF. The CDR3 DNA reads TGTGCCAGCACCGAGGGGGGCAGGGGAGATACGCAGTATTTT.

At least ten counts were recorded for this clonotype. This chain uses TRBV2 with TRBJ2-4; TRBD1 agrees at 7 bases. The trim removed 2 bases at V and 1 base at J, leaving 2 bases unmatched. Germline V CDR1 and CDR2: SNHLY, FYNNEI. This CDR3 is built from 15 residues. The CDR3 nucleotides read TGTGCCAGCAGTGAATCACAGGGGGCCAAAAACATTCAGTACTTC. Translated, it gives CASSESQGAKNIQYF.

This clonotype was picked up many times. In nucleotides, the CDR3 is TGCAGTGCTCGAATTCCGGGGGTCAATCAGCCCCAGCATTTT. Its protein is CSARIPGVNQPQHF. The chain carries TRBV20-1 and TRBJ1-5; perhaps TRBD1 as D (5 bases). CDR3 length equals 14 residues. CDR1 is DFQATT and CDR2 is SNEGSKA in the germline V gene (reference sequence). V was cut by 5 bases and J by 3 bases, with 14 bases left in between.

There are many counts of this clonotype. The gene calls are TRBV3-1 and TRBJ2-2, with TRBD1 matching 8 bases. The CDR3 has 15 amino acids. After removal of 6 bases from V and 7 bases from J, the junction contained 10 bases not matched to a gene. In germline, CDR1 is LGHDT, CDR2 YNNKEL (reference sequence). The CDR3 region has the DNA TGTGCCAGCAGGGATGGACAGGGTATGGGCGGGGAGCTGTTTTTT. It translates to CASRDGQGMGGELFF.

This clonotype was detected ten times or more. The chain links TRBV24-1 to TRBJ2-1; no firm D call. Trimming cost V 5 bases and J 4 bases, with 17 bases left between them. This CDR3 is built from 16 residues. Germline CDR1 reads KGHDR; CDR2 reads SFDVKD. The CDR3 sequence is CATSGSRSVGYNEQFF. DNA for the CDR3: TGTGCCACCAGTGGTTCTCGCAGTGTAGGATACAATGAGCAGTTCTTC.

This clonotype was seen repeatedly, ten times or more. The rearrangement joins TRBV4-1 to TRBJ2-1; the D is unclear. This CDR3 spans 14 amino acids. The ends were cut back, 1 base at V and 6 bases at J, with 10 bases in the middle. Germline V CDR1 and CDR2: MGHRA, YSYEKL. The CDR3 region has the DNA TGCGCCAGCAGCCAAGTGGGCCTTTTCAATGAGCAGTTCTTC. This encodes CASSQVGLFNEQFF.

Many counts were recorded for this clonotype. The germline gene is not matched at one end of the junction; a read error may be the cause. This chain uses TRBV28 with TRBJ2-7, with 9 bases fitting TRBD1. CDR3 length equals 11 residues. Germline V gene lookup returns CDR1 MDHEN and CDR2 SYDVKM. CDR3 in DNA: TGTGCCAGCAGTACCGGACAGGGGATGCACTTC. Its protein is CASSTGQGMHF.

Comment on this clonotype: With a much larger clone just one base away, this may be a read error. The genes are TRBV28 and TRBJ2-7, with 11 positions matching TRBD1. CDR3 length: 17 residues. Trimming removed 6 bases from V and 6 bases from J; junction bases left unmatched: 16. Germline assignment: CDR1 MDHEN and CDR2 SYDVKM. CDR3 protein: CASSLRTGGAEVSEQYF. The CDR3 DNA reads TGTGCCAGCAGCCTCCGGACAGGGGGCGCCGAGGTATCCGAGCAGTACTTC. The full variable domain, with the rest looked up from reference TRBV28 and TRBJ2-7, is DVKVTQSSRYLVKRTGEKVFLECVQDMDHENMFWYRQDPGLGLRLIYFSYDVKMKEKGDIPEGYSVSREKKERFSLILESASTNQTSMYLCASSLRTGGAEVSEQYFGPGTRLTVT.

This clonotype occurred many times. The chain couples TRBV5-5 to TRBJ1-4; D possibly corresponds to TRBD1 (6 bases). Trimming took 5 bases from V and 7 from J, leaving 15 bases between them. Germline V CDR1 and CDR2: SGHKS, YYEKEE (reference sequence). The CDR3 has 14 amino acids. The CDR3: CASSRSGVIEKLFF. The CDR3 coding sequence is TGTGCCAGCAGTCGGTCAGGGGTAATTGAAAAACTGTTTTTT. Variable domain in full (rest from reference TRBV5-5 and TRBJ1-4): DAGVTQSPTHLIKTRGQQVTLRCSPISGHKSVSWYQQVLGQGPQFIFQYYEKEERGRGNFPDRFSARQFPNYSSELNVNALLLGDSALYLCASSRSGVIEKLFFGSGTQLSVL.

The CDR3 reads CSVVHQGAHYEQYF. The CDR3, as DNA: TGCAGCGTTGTCCATCAGGGGGCCCACTACGAGCAGTACTTC. The chain couples TRBV29-1 to TRBJ2-7; 8 bases match TRBD1. With V trimmed by 4 bases and J by 3 bases, 8 bases remained unmatched. CDR1 and CDR2 (germline): SQVTM, ANQGSEA. CDR3 length: 14 residues.

Remarks on this clonotype: This likely reflects a read error, since a far larger clone is one base away. This rearrangement joins TRBV6-8 to TRBJ1-2, with a tentative D call TRBD1 (5 bases). This CDR3 is built from 13 residues. Germline CDR1 reads MNHGY; CDR2 reads SAAAGT. The CDR3 DNA is TGTGCCAACAGTTATTTACAGGACTATGGCTACACCTTC. Protein sequence: CANSYLQDYGYTF.

For this clonotype: A read error is likely here: a far larger clone is one base away. The V gene is TRBV5-3, the J gene TRBJ2-1; D may correspond to TRBD1 or TRBD2 (5 bases each). TRBV5-3 is an open reading frame, and its role is uncertain. This CDR3 has 16 residues. The CDR3 protein is CASSLVGVSAYNEHFF. CDR3 nucleotides: TGTGCCAGCAGCTTGGTGGGGGTCAGCGCCTACAATGAGCACTTCTTC.

As concerns this clonotype: Only one base separates this from a far larger clonotype, so it likely reflects a read error. This chain links TRBV6-5 with TRBJ2-7; 10 bases agree with TRBD2. Germline V lookup: CDR1 MNHEY, CDR2 SVGAGI. Unmatched junction bases numbered 16, after V lost 4 bases and J lost 7 bases. There are 17 residues in the CDR3. The CDR3 spells CASSFGTSANSYNEQYF. In DNA, the CDR3 is TGTGCCAGCAGTTTCGGGACTAGCGCAAACTCCTACAATGAGCAGTACTTC.

This clonotype was counted at least ten times. The chain employs TRBV5-6 and TRBJ2-2; D is ambiguous. V was pared by 6 bases and J by 11 bases, with 20 bases between. This CDR3 comprises 14 residues. Germline V gene sequence: CDR1 SGHDT, CDR2 YYEEEE. CDR3 DNA: TGTGCCAGCAACTTTTACTTCCAACCCCCTGAGCTGTTTTTT. Residues: CASNFYFQPPELFF.

As regards this clonotype: A read error is the likely source, as a far larger clone sits one nucleotide away. The genes are TRBV28 and TRBJ2-1, with 10 bases identical to TRBD2. Germline CDR1 is MDHEN and CDR2 is SYDVKM. V gave up 6 bases and J gave up 10 bases; unmatched junction bases: 15. The CDR3 contains 16 residues. CDR3 protein: CASREGRLAGAHEQFF. DNA of the CDR3: TGTGCCAGCAGAGAGGGGAGGCTAGCGGGAGCCCACGAGCAGTTCTTC.

This clonotype has ten or more counts. The rearrangement joins TRBV24-1 to TRBJ1-2, with D perhaps TRBD1 (5 bases). CDR1 KGHDR and CDR2 SFDVKD come from the germline V gene. This CDR3 region has 16 residues. The V end lost 5 bases, the J end lost 9 bases, and 24 bases lay between the germline ends. CDR3 DNA: TGTGCCACCAGTGCGGCGTCTGAAGGGGTTCGGAGGAGCTACACCTTC. This gives the protein CATSAASEGVRRSYTF.

This clonotype appeared many times. The V call is TRBV7-2, the J call TRBJ2-6; 8 positions match TRBD1. Per the germline V gene, CDR1 is SGHTA and CDR2 is FQGNSA. J was trimmed by 4 bases and V by 2 bases; bases with no gene match: 10. The CDR3 sequence is 18 residues long. The chain's CDR3 is CASSLHRQGASGANVLTF. In DNA form, the CDR3 reads TGTGCCAGCAGCTTACATCGGCAGGGGGCATCCGGGGCCAACGTCCTGACTTTC.

The sample holds a few counts of this clonotype. This chain uses TRBV5-1 with TRBJ1-4; 10 bases map to TRBD1. Per the germline V gene, CDR1 is SGHRS and CDR2 is YFSETQ. This CDR3 spans 15 amino acids. V shed 4 bases and J 5 bases; nucleotides not matched to a gene: 5. The CDR3 DNA is TGCGCCAGCAGCACCTCGGGACAGGGGAATGAAAAACTGTTTTTT. Its translation: CASSTSGQGNEKLFF.

This clonotype was seen many times. CDR3 in amino acids: CASSSGLAGSEQYF. The CDR3 DNA follows: TGCGCCAGCAGCTCGGGACTAGCGGGTAGCGAGCAGTACTTC. V and J are TRBV5-1 and TRBJ2-7, with 12 bases aligning to TRBD2. Unmatched junction bases numbered 4, after V lost 3 bases and J lost 6 bases. CDR3 length equals 14 residues. Per the germline V gene, CDR1 is SGHRS and CDR2 is YFSETQ.